Shown below are 32 T cell receptor beta chains from a single sample sequenced in a study of blood T cell repertoires in COVID-19. Profiled with immunoSEQ multiplex PCR; TCRdb holds only in-frame clones, not every one. The data show 180,000 or so clones, approximately 85% seen once. Sample: peripheral blood. These receptors all come from a woman aged 55-75 years with acute or convalescent COVID-19.

This clone was counted between two and nine times. V is TRBV28 and J is TRBJ1-1, with 8 bases that match TRBD1. The length of the CDR3 is 15 residues. The V and J ends lost 4 bases and 1 base, in that order; junction bases with no gene match: 5. The V gene's germline CDR1 is MDHEN and CDR2 SYDVKM. The CDR3 spells CASSSGDRKNTEAFF. Written as DNA, the CDR3 is TGTGCCAGCAGTTCTGGGGACAGGAAGAACACTGAAGCTTTCTTT.

The chain has TRBV10-1 and TRBJ2-3, with TRBD2 identical over 8 bases. Germline CDR1 reads WNHNN; CDR2 reads SYGVQD (reference sequence). This CDR3 spans 15 amino acids. V shed 3 bases and J 4 bases; nucleotides not matched to a gene: 6. CDR3 protein: CASSESSGSPDTQYF. In nucleotides, the CDR3 is TGCGCCAGCAGTGAATCCAGCGGGAGCCCAGATACGCAGTATTTT.

The CDR3, as DNA: TGTGCCAGCAGGGGCACACGGCACACCATATATTTT. It codes for CASRGTRHTIYF. The chain couples TRBV28 to TRBJ1-3; D not resolved. V was pared by 6 bases and J by 8 bases, with 11 bases between. CDR1 and CDR2 (germline): MDHEN, SYDVKM. The CDR3 consists of 12 residues.

V gene TRBV2 combines with J gene TRBJ2-3, with a weak D call TRBD1 (6 bases). Germline V gene data show CDR1 as SNHLY and CDR2 as FYNNEI. This CDR3 region has 15 residues. V was shortened by 4 bases and J by 2 bases, with 13 bases between the two germline ends. The CDR3 loop is CASSGGRGATDTQYF. The CDR3 DNA reads TGTGCCAGCAGTGGGGGCAGGGGAGCCACAGATACGCAGTATTTT.

The gene calls are TRBV10-1 and TRBJ1-1, with D tentatively TRBD1 (6 bases). V was pared by 4 bases and J by 8 bases, with 14 bases between. This CDR3 contains 13 residues. Looked up from germline, CDR1 is WNHNN and CDR2 is SYGVQD (reference sequence). The CDR3: CASSAMRGTEAFF. For the CDR3, the DNA is TGCGCCAGCAGTGCGATGAGGGGGACCGAAGCTTTCTTT.

This chain connects TRBV10-3 to TRBJ1-6, with 9 bases fitting TRBD1. Trimming removed 1 base from V and 7 bases from J; junction bases left unmatched: 11. This CDR3 has 18 residues. The V gene's germline CDR1 is ENHRY and CDR2 SYGVKD. CDR3 amino acids: CAISELTGTGNQNSPLHF. DNA for the CDR3: TGTGCCATCAGTGAGTTAACCGGGACAGGGAATCAAAATTCACCCCTCCACTTT.

The chain employs TRBV12-3 or TRBV12-4 and TRBJ1-2; TRBD1 might be the D (6 bases). The CDR3 extends over 12 amino acids. Deletions cut 5 bases from V and 6 bases from J, with 10 bases between. The CDR3 loop is CASSMGHDGYTF. The CDR3 DNA reads TGTGCCAGCAGTATGGGACATGATGGCTACACCTTC.

The chain employs TRBV18 and TRBJ1-3; a weak D match, TRBD1 (6 bases). The V end lost 0 bases, the J end lost 0 bases, and 15 bases lay between the germline ends. The CDR3 spans 18 residues. The V gene's germline CDR1 is KGHSH and CDR2 LQKENI. CDR3 amino acids: CASSPPRGGQFSGNTIYF. The CDR3 DNA is TGTGCCAGCTCACCACCCCGGGGCGGACAGTTCTCTGGAAACACCATATATTTT.

The chain combines TRBV5-6 with TRBJ2-1, with 10 bases aligning to TRBD2. The V segment lost 2 bases and the J segment 2 bases; nucleotides outside the gene matches: 1. CDR1 is SGHDT and CDR2 is YYEEEE in the germline V gene. CDR3 size: 15 residues. The CDR3 DNA reads TGTGCCAGCAGCTTAGCGGGAGGGACCTACAATGAGCAGTTCTTC. Translation: CASSLAGGTYNEQFF.

V is TRBV11-2 and J is TRBJ2-1; D uncertain. The CDR3 runs 15 residues. Germline assignment: CDR1 SGHAT and CDR2 FQNNGV. V lost 1 base and J lost 3, with 10 bases in between. The CDR3 reads CASSLVVSSYNEQFF. In DNA, the CDR3 is TGTGCCAGCAGCTTAGTTGTTAGCAGCTACAATGAGCAGTTCTTC.

The chain is built from TRBV12-5 and TRBJ2-1; no reliable D call. This CDR3 has 16 residues. Per germline, CDR1 LGHNT and CDR2 FRNRAP. Trimming cost V 7 bases and J 3 bases, with 19 bases left between them. As DNA, the CDR3 is TGTGCTAGTGCGGCGGCCCGGGTTCAGCTCTACAATGAGCAGTTCTTC. Translated: CASAAARVQLYNEQFF.

The rearrangement links TRBV28 to TRBJ1-2, with D possibly being TRBD1 (5 bases). V was shortened by 3 bases and J by 2 bases, with 16 bases between the two germline ends. In germline, CDR1 is MDHEN, CDR2 SYDVKM. This CDR3 is built from 16 residues. CDR3 sequence: CASSFPPGGENYGYTF. In DNA form, the CDR3 reads TGTGCCAGCAGTTTCCCTCCCGGGGGAGAGAACTATGGCTACACCTTC.

The rearrangement uses TRBV7-9 and TRBJ1-4; 10 nucleotides agree with TRBD1. This CDR3 has 16 amino acids. Germline V gene sequence: CDR1 SEHNR, CDR2 FQNEAQ (reference sequence). Trimming took 0 bases from V and 5 from J; bases not matched to a gene: 3. The CDR3 reads CASSLARTGGNEKLFF. DNA of the CDR3: TGTGCCAGCAGCTTAGCCCGGACAGGGGGGAATGAAAAACTGTTTTTT. The full variable domain, in which reference TRBV7-9 and TRBJ1-4 provide the parts outside the CDR3, is DTGVSQNPRHKITKRGQNVTFRCDPISEHNRLYWYRQTLGQGPEFLTYFQNEAQLEKSRLLSDRFSAERPKGSFSTLEIQRTEQGDSAMYLCASSLARTGGNEKLFFGSGTQLSVL.

The chain joins TRBV27 to TRBJ2-1; D is unclear. Germline V gene lookup returns CDR1 MNHEY and CDR2 SMNVEV (reference sequence). This CDR3 has 16 amino acids. V was clipped by 3 bases and J by 2 bases, with 14 bases between them. The chain's CDR3 is CASSLEGWAAYNEQFF. The CDR3 coding sequence is TGTGCCAGCAGTTTGGAAGGATGGGCAGCCTACAATGAGCAGTTCTTC.

V gene TRBV6-5 combines with J gene TRBJ2-7; D is undetermined. The V end lost 8 bases, the J end lost 7 bases, and 21 bases lay between the germline ends. This CDR3 has 14 residues. Germline V gene sequence: CDR1 MNHEY, CDR2 SVGAGI. CDR3 bases: TGTGCCAGCTCTTGTGGGCGAGTAGAGTGTGAGCAGTACGTC. The encoded protein is CASSCGRVECEQYV.

This chain joins TRBV19 and TRBJ2-1; 13 bases are shared with TRBD2. Per the germline V gene, CDR1 is LNHDA and CDR2 is SQIVND (reference sequence). The CDR3 loop spans 19 amino acids. Unmatched junction bases numbered 11, after V lost 5 bases and J lost 1 base. CDR3 coding DNA: TGTGCCAGTAGTGCAACTAGCGGGAGGGCCGTCGGTTCCTACAATGAGCAGTTCTTC. This translates into CASSATSGRAVGSYNEQFF.

The gene calls are TRBV2 and TRBJ1-2; 8 nucleotides line up with TRBD1. The CDR3 is 14 residues long. CDR1 SNHLY and CDR2 FYNNEI come from the germline V gene. V lost 9 bases to trimming and J lost 7 bases; unmatched junction nucleotides: 13. Written as DNA, the CDR3 is TGTGCCAGGAGTCCCCAGGGGGCAGGGGGTGGCTACACCTTC. Translation: CARSPQGAGGGYTF.

V and J are TRBV3-1 (or the pseudogene TRBV3-2) and TRBJ2-3; 7 bases map to TRBD1. The CDR3 loop spans 16 amino acids. Germline trimming cut 3 bases from V and 3 bases from J; bases unmatched to any gene: 9. CDR1 is LGHDT and CDR2 is YNNKEL in the germline V gene (reference sequence). The CDR3 region is CASSQRGGRRTDTQYF. CDR3 bases: TGTGCCAGCAGCCAGCGAGGGGGCCGCCGAACAGATACGCAGTATTTT.

The chain joins TRBV6-5 to TRBJ2-1, with 11 bases matching TRBD2. This CDR3 has 14 residues. Trimming at V came to 8 bases and at J to 12 bases, leaving 12 bases not matched to a gene. Per the germline V gene, CDR1 is MNHEY and CDR2 is SVGAGI. CDR3 bases: TGTGCCAGCCGAAGAACTAGCGGGAGAACTGGGCAGTTCTTC. Its translation: CASRRTSGRTGQFF.

The chain is built from TRBV7-3 and TRBJ2-2; no clear D. Trimming cost V 5 bases and J 1 base, with 14 bases left between them. From germline, CDR1 is SGHTA and CDR2 FQGTGA. CDR3 length: 16 amino acids. CDR3 sequence (DNA): TGTGCCAGCAGCCATAAGGTTGCGGAGAACACCGGGGAGCTGTTTTTT. This gives the protein CASSHKVAENTGELFF.

This chain joins TRBV5-1 and TRBJ1-6, with 10 bases identical to TRBD1. V shed 0 bases, J shed 8 bases, and the junction held 2 bases outside the gene matches. The CDR3 contains 15 residues. Germline assignment: CDR1 SGHRS and CDR2 YFSETQ. The CDR3 spells CASSLAGTGDSPLHF. The DNA of the CDR3 is TGCGCCAGCAGCTTGGCCGGGACAGGGGATTCACCCCTCCACTTT.

The chain joins TRBV11-3 to TRBJ2-5; tentatively, D is TRBD1 (5 bases). CDR1 and CDR2 (germline): SGHNT, YENEEA. This CDR3 contains 14 residues. Deletions cut 5 bases from V and 0 bases from J, with 10 bases between. CDR3 sequence (DNA): TGTGCCAGCAGCATATACAGGAACCAAGAGACCCAGTACTTC. It yields the protein CASSIYRNQETQYF.

The count of this clone is one. The chain has TRBV5-4 and TRBJ1-2, with 7 bases aligning to TRBD1. J gave up 5 bases and V 2 bases, and 15 bases lay outside the gene matches. Germline assignment: CDR1 SGHNT and CDR2 YYREEE (reference sequence). The CDR3 covers 17 residues. The CDR3 bases are TGTGCCAGCAGCTTTGTGGTACAGGTGGGACAGCCTTATGGCTACACCTTC. This translates into CASSFVVQVGQPYGYTF.

This clone was seen a single time. This chain joins TRBV6-6 and TRBJ1-6, with D hard to call. The germline gives CDR1 MNHNY, CDR2 SVGAGI (reference sequence). V shed 5 bases and J shed 11 bases, with 25 bases lying between them. The CDR3 covers 17 residues. CDR3 bases: TGTGCCAGCAGTCCGCACACACTAGACCGGGCTCGTACACCCCTCCACTTT. Translating it yields CASSPHTLDRARTPLHF.

The chain employs TRBV30 and TRBJ1-4, with TRBD1 matching 7 bases. The germline V gene has CDR1 GTSNPN and CDR2 SVGIG (reference sequence). V lost 7 bases and J lost 4; bases outside the gene matches: 6. The CDR3 loop spans 13 amino acids. As DNA, the CDR3 is TGTGCCTCTTCGGGACAGATTAATGAAAAACTGTTTTTT. Translated, it gives CASSGQINEKLFF.

The V call is TRBV20-1, the J call TRBJ2-3; maybe TRBD1 (5 bases). The germline gives CDR1 DFQATT, CDR2 SNEGSKA (reference sequence). V gave up 3 bases and J gave up 3 bases, with 10 bases separating them. This CDR3 is 13 amino acids long. The CDR3 loop is CSASKAGTDTQYF. The CDR3 bases are TGCAGTGCTAGTAAGGCAGGGACAGATACGCAGTATTTT.

The chain links TRBV7-8 to TRBJ2-2, with TRBD2 matching over 9 bases. The V gene's germline CDR1 is SGHVS and CDR2 FQNEAQ. V lost 4 bases and J lost 4; bases outside the gene matches: 10. The CDR3 length is 17 residues. CDR3: CASSSLSSGRTTGELFF. The CDR3 DNA sequence: TGTGCCAGCAGCTCCCTCTCCAGCGGGAGGACCACCGGGGAGCTGTTTTTT.

This clone was counted between two and nine times. The gene calls are TRBV19 and TRBJ2-1; D call uncertain. Per the germline V gene, CDR1 is LNHDA and CDR2 is SQIVND (reference sequence). This CDR3 comprises 13 residues. The V gene lost 6 bases and the J gene lost 0 bases, with 6 bases spanning the gap. The CDR3 sequence: CASRAFSYNEQFF. The CDR3 DNA sequence: TGTGCCAGTAGGGCTTTCTCCTACAATGAGCAGTTCTTC.

The DNA for the CDR3 is TGTGCCAGCAGCGGTCGTTTCCCCTACGAGCAGTACTTC. As protein: CASSGRFPYEQYF. V is TRBV28 and J is TRBJ2-7, with D unclear. V gave up 6 bases and J gave up 2 bases, with 11 bases separating them. The length of the CDR3 is 13 residues. Germline CDR1 reads MDHEN; CDR2 reads SYDVKM.

The gene calls are TRBV5-1 and TRBJ2-5; TRBD1 might be the D (5 bases). V was clipped by 1 base and J by 4 bases, with 11 bases between them. The CDR3 contains 14 residues. In germline, CDR1 is SGHRS, CDR2 YFSETQ. The CDR3 nucleotides are TGCGCCAGCAGCTTGCCAGGGATCCGAGAGACCCAGTACTTC. Its translation: CASSLPGIRETQYF.

The V and J genes are TRBV9 and TRBJ1-1; D might be TRBD1 (6 bases). V shed 3 bases and J shed 4 bases, with 16 bases lying between them. Germline V gene lookup returns CDR1 SGDLS and CDR2 YYNGEE. This CDR3 comprises 15 residues. The CDR3 spells CASSALQGSGTEAFF. The CDR3 region has the DNA TGTGCCAGCAGCGCACTACAGGGCAGCGGCACTGAAGCTTTCTTT.

This clone was seen only once. The chain recombines TRBV10-2 with TRBJ2-5; 9 bases align to TRBD2. Per the germline V gene, CDR1 is WSHSY and CDR2 is SAAADI. With 4 bases clipped from V and 2 bases from J, the junction kept 5 bases outside the gene matches. The CDR3 extends over 15 amino acids. The CDR3 DNA follows: TGCGCCAGCAGTGTTATAGCGGGGGTACAAGAGACCCAGTACTTC. Translation gives CASSVIAGVQETQYF.